Below, 27 T cell receptor beta chains from the same sample are listed, as sequenced in a study of cytomegalovirus exposure and HLA in healthy donors. Assay: immunoSEQ multiplex PCR; the TCRdb copy retains only in-frame clones and omits some. The sample lists more than 110,000 clones, less than 90% seen once, with 2.9% in the top ten. The source material was PBMCs. These TCRs come from a man in his late teens or twenties in good health and CMV-seronegative.

V gene TRBV10-1 combines with J gene TRBJ2-2, with D tentatively TRBD1 (5 bases). The ends were cut back, 4 bases at V and 3 bases at J, with 15 bases in the middle. Germline CDR1 and CDR2: WNHNN and SYGVQD (reference sequence). The CDR3 has 16 amino acids. This CDR3 is CASSVGWQGDTGELFF. The CDR3 DNA reads as TGCGCCAGCAGTGTAGGATGGCAGGGCGACACCGGGGAGCTGTTTTTT.

V and J are TRBV5-1 and TRBJ2-5; TRBD2 might be the D (6 bases). The CDR3 runs to 17 residues. Germline CDR1 reads SGHRS; CDR2 reads YFSETQ. The V gene lost 0 bases and the J gene lost 3 bases, with 18 bases spanning the gap. CDR3 in amino acids: CASSLGRGSPPEETQYF. The CDR3 bases are TGCGCCAGCAGCTTGGGGAGGGGTAGTCCCCCCGAAGAGACCCAGTACTTC.

V usage is TRBV7-8 and J usage is TRBJ2-5; 9 bases are shared with TRBD2. Germline values: CDR1 SGHVS, CDR2 FQNEAQ. This CDR3 contains 15 residues. With 5 bases clipped from V and 2 bases from J, the junction kept 6 bases outside the gene matches. CDR3 DNA sequence: TGTGCCAGCAGCCTCGAGCTAGCGGGGCAAGAGACCCAGTACTTC. Its protein is CASSLELAGQETQYF. Together with reference TRBV7-8 and TRBJ2-5, the CDR3 gives the full variable domain: GAGVSQSPRYKVAKRGQDVALRCDPISGHVSLFWYQQALGQGPEFLTYFQNEAQLDKSGLPSDRFFAERPEGSVSTLKIQRTQQEDSAVYLCASSLELAGQETQYFGPGTRLLVL.

V usage is TRBV5-6 and J usage is TRBJ2-2; TRBD2 might be the D (5 bases). The CDR3 has 14 amino acids. V was trimmed by 0 bases and J by 9 bases, leaving 12 bases between them. Germline CDR1 is SGHDT and CDR2 is YYEEEE. The CDR3 DNA reads TGTGCCAGCAGCTTGGAGGCTAGCCTAAGGGAGCTGTTTTTT. It yields the protein CASSLEASLRELFF. Drawing the rest from reference TRBV5-6 and TRBJ2-2, the complete variable domain is DAGVTQSPTHLIKTRGQQVTLRCSPKSGHDTVSWYQQALGQGPQFIFQYYEEEERQRGNFPDRFSGHQFPNYSSELNVNALLLGDSALYLCASSLEASLRELFFGEGSRLTVL.

The chain couples TRBV27 to TRBJ1-3; D is undetermined. This CDR3 comprises 16 residues. The V and J ends lost 8 bases and 0 bases respectively, with 17 bases between them. Germline V gene data show CDR1 as MNHEY and CDR2 as SMNVEV (reference sequence). This CDR3 reads CASPRGRDASGNTIYF. In DNA, the CDR3 is TGTGCCAGCCCCCGAGGGAGAGACGCCTCTGGAAACACCATATATTTT.

The chain carries TRBV6-5 and TRBJ1-1; 10 positions agree with TRBD1. The CDR3 runs to 15 residues. Germline trimming cut 5 bases from V and 6 bases from J; bases unmatched to any gene: 9. In germline, CDR1 is MNHEY, CDR2 SVGAGI. CDR3: CASSRGQGGLAEAFF. CDR3 in DNA: TGTGCCAGCAGTAGAGGACAGGGGGGTTTAGCTGAAGCTTTCTTT.

This chain connects TRBV20-1 to TRBJ1-1; no reliable D call. Germline CDR1 DFQATT, CDR2 SNEGSKA (reference sequence). The V end lost 6 bases, the J end lost 7 bases, and 9 bases lay between the germline ends. The CDR3 consists of 10 residues. CDR3 protein: CSALDLEAFF. The DNA for the CDR3 is TGCAGTGCCCTAGATCTTGAAGCTTTCTTT.

The genes are TRBV5-6 and TRBJ2-7, with unresolved D. V was pared by 4 bases and J by 6 bases, with 11 bases between. The CDR3 covers 12 residues. Germline CDR1 is SGHDT and CDR2 is YYEEEE. In DNA form, the CDR3 reads TGTGCCAGCAGCCTGGTCGCGGCCGAGCAGTACTTC. It encodes CASSLVAAEQYF.

V and J are TRBV5-6 and TRBJ2-1; possibly TRBD2 for D (5 bases). This CDR3 has 14 amino acids. Germline V gene data show CDR1 as SGHDT and CDR2 as YYEEEE. V shed 0 bases and J shed 8 bases, with 12 bases lying between them. The CDR3 here is CASSLGLADYEQFF. The CDR3, as DNA: TGTGCCAGCAGCTTGGGGCTAGCTGATTATGAGCAGTTCTTC.

In DNA, the CDR3 is TGTGCCAGTAGTAAATCTGGCGGGAATAACAGGCGCTACGAGCAGTACTTC. Translating it yields CASSKSGGNNRRYEQYF. The rearrangement joins TRBV19 to TRBJ2-7; weak D call: TRBD2 (6 bases). Trimming pared 4 bases from V and 3 bases from J, leaving 22 bases between. CDR3 size: 17 residues. The germline CDR1 and CDR2 sequences are LNHDA and SQIVND (reference sequence).

The chain recombines TRBV10-3 with TRBJ2-7, with 9 positions matching TRBD1. Germline loops: CDR1 ENHRY, CDR2 SYGVKD. V dropped 7 bases and J dropped 3; count of bases not matched to a gene: 7. This CDR3 region has 14 residues. The DNA of the CDR3 is TGTGCCATCAAGCCGGGACAGGGTTTCTACGAGCAGTACTTC. Translating it yields CAIKPGQGFYEQYF.

This clone was counted between two and nine times. The rearrangement links TRBV7-9 to TRBJ2-1; TRBD2 aligns across 10 bases. CDR3 length equals 15 residues. V lost 0 bases and J lost 10; bases outside the gene matches: 6. Germline-derived CDR1 and CDR2 are SEHNR and FQNEAQ (reference sequence). This chain's CDR3 is CASSLASGRAREQFF. The CDR3 DNA follows: TGTGCCAGCAGCTTAGCGAGCGGGAGGGCCCGGGAGCAGTTCTTC.

The chain has TRBV18 and TRBJ1-1; possibly TRBD1 for D (5 bases). The CDR3 consists of 14 residues. The ends were cut back, 3 bases at V and 5 bases at J, with 13 bases in the middle. Germline-derived CDR1 and CDR2 are KGHSH and LQKENI. In nucleotides, the CDR3 is TGTGCCAGCTCACCTACGGGGGAGGGGACTGAAGCTTTCTTT. Its translation: CASSPTGEGTEAFF. Supplemented by reference TRBV18 and TRBJ1-1, the full variable domain reads NAGVMQNPRHLVRRRGQEARLRCSPMKGHSHVYWYRQLPEEGLKFMVYLQKENIIDESGMPKERFSAEFPKEGPSILRIQQVVRGDSAAYFCASSPTGEGTEAFFGQGTRLTVV.

The chain couples TRBV2 to TRBJ1-4; possibly TRBD1 for D (5 bases). The CDR3 has 14 amino acids. Trimming shortened V by 6 bases and J by 7 bases, and 15 bases separated the two germline ends. Germline V gene sequence: CDR1 SNHLY, CDR2 FYNNEI. The chain's CDR3 is CASSDRRAREKLFF. The CDR3 DNA follows: TGTGCCAGCAGCGACAGAAGGGCTCGTGAAAAACTGTTTTTT. Full variable domain (missing parts from reference TRBV2 and TRBJ1-4): EPEVTQTPSHQVTQMGQEVILRCVPISNHLYFYWYRQILGQKVEFLVSFYNNEISEKSEIFDDQFSVERPDGSNFTLKIRSTKLEDSAMYFCASSDRRAREKLFFGSGTQLSVL.

This clone was observed a handful of times. The V and J genes are TRBV18 and TRBJ2-5; the D gene is possibly TRBD2 (6 bases). The germline gives CDR1 KGHSH, CDR2 LQKENI. Between the trimmed V and J ends, which lost 6 bases and 7 bases, there was a span of 21 bases. CDR3 length: 15 amino acids. CDR3 nucleotides: TGTGCCAGCTCTGCGGAGGCCCCCGGAGGGGCGACCCAGTACTTC. It yields the protein CASSAEAPGGATQYF.

This CDR3 reads CASSSRGQAHYGYTF. The CDR3 region has the DNA TGCGCCAGCAGCTCAAGGGGACAGGCCCACTATGGCTACACCTTC. The V and J genes are TRBV5-1 and TRBJ1-2; 8 nucleotides align to TRBD1. Germline V lookup: CDR1 SGHRS, CDR2 YFSETQ. The V and J ends lost 3 bases and 3 bases, in that order; junction bases with no gene match: 7. The CDR3 is 15 amino acids.

The table lists this clone with a few counts. The V call is TRBV6-6, the J call TRBJ2-5, with D perhaps matching TRBD2 (6 bases). V was pared by 8 bases and J by 5 bases, with 15 bases between. The germline V gene encodes CDR1 MNHNY and CDR2 SVGAGI (reference sequence). The CDR3 has 13 amino acids. CDR3 sequence: CASRLSLAETQYF. CDR3 nucleotide sequence: TGTGCCAGCCGTTTGAGCCTAGCGGAGACCCAGTACTTC.

The chain is built from TRBV6-1 and TRBJ2-5, with D possibly TRBD1 on 6 matching bases. The CDR3 spans 13 residues. V gave up 8 bases and J gave up 2 bases, with 12 bases separating them. Germline V CDR1 and CDR2: MNHNS, SASEGT. CDR3 loop: CASGGQVQETQYF. DNA of the CDR3: TGTGCCAGCGGGGGACAAGTTCAAGAGACCCAGTACTTC.

The genes are TRBV5-1 and TRBJ2-3, with D perhaps matching TRBD1 (6 bases). The CDR3 runs to 15 residues. Germline loops: CDR1 SGHRS, CDR2 YFSETQ. The V end lost 0 bases, the J end lost 2 bases, and 10 bases lay between the germline ends. CDR3 bases: TGCGCCAGCAGCTTGGGGGGGCCCCTCACAGATACGCAGTATTTT. Protein product: CASSLGGPLTDTQYF.

The V and J genes are TRBV5-1 and TRBJ2-1; 8 bases match TRBD2. There are 18 residues in the CDR3. V gave up 0 bases and J gave up 8 bases; unmatched junction bases: 16. Germline CDR1 and CDR2: SGHRS and YFSETQ. The CDR3 DNA sequence: TGCGCCAGCAGCTTGGTATTGGCCGGACTAGCCGGTGGTCATGAGCAGTTCTTC. Encoded protein: CASSLVLAGLAGGHEQFF.

The V call is TRBV28, the J call TRBJ2-5; 9 nucleotides match TRBD2. Germline V gives CDR1 MDHEN, CDR2 SYDVKM. The CDR3 covers 15 residues. The V and J ends lost 5 bases and 5 bases, in that order; junction bases with no gene match: 9. The CDR3 sequence is CASSGTQRGVETQYF. In nucleotides, the CDR3 is TGTGCCAGCAGTGGCACCCAGCGGGGGGTCGAGACCCAGTACTTC.

CDR3 region: CASSYGPPNAPLHF. CDR3 nucleotides: TGTGCCAGCAGTTACGGGCCCCCCAATGCACCCCTCCACTTT. The V gene is TRBV6-6, the J gene TRBJ1-6; no firm D call. Between the trimmed V and J ends, which lost 2 bases and 11 bases, there was a span of 13 bases. The CDR3 contains 14 residues. The germline CDR1 and CDR2 sequences are MNHNY and SVGAGI (reference sequence).

As regards this clone: The sample contains more than one DNA sequence encoding this CDR3. The chain combines TRBV4-1 with TRBJ1-1; the D gene is possibly TRBD1 (5 bases). V was pared by 1 base and J by 4 bases, with 10 bases between. CDR1 MGHRA and CDR2 YSYEKL come from the germline V gene. The CDR3 sequence is 14 residues long. The CDR3 region has the DNA TGCGCCAGCAGCCAAGTCGGGGGAGGCACTGAAGCTTTCTTT. It translates to CASSQVGGGTEAFF.

This sequence joins TRBV29-1 and TRBJ2-5; possible D gene TRBD1, 6 bases. Germline loops: CDR1 SQVTM, CDR2 ANQGSEA. The CDR3 totals 14 residues. Trimming removed 5 bases from V and 1 base from J, with 14 bases in between. In DNA form, the CDR3 reads TGCAGCGTTATCACCAGGGGCGGCCAAGAGACCCAGTACTTC. It yields the protein CSVITRGGQETQYF.

This clone was counted a few times. The chain combines TRBV18 with TRBJ1-5; D may be TRBD1 (5 bases). Germline V gene sequence: CDR1 KGHSH, CDR2 LQKENI. V lost 3 bases and J 7 bases, leaving 13 bases between the germline ends. CDR3 length: 14 amino acids. The DNA of the CDR3 is TGTGCCAGCTCACCCCAGGGTTCTGGGCAGCCCCAGCATTTT. It is translated as CASSPQGSGQPQHF.

The J gene is TRBJ2-6, the V gene TRBV5-4; no definite D call. Germline-derived CDR1 and CDR2 are SGHNT and YYREEE (reference sequence). V was cut by 1 base and J by 4 bases, with 3 bases left in between. This CDR3 is 13 amino acids long. CDR3 protein: CASSLQGANVLTF. Written as DNA, the CDR3 is TGTGCCAGCAGCTTGCAGGGGGCCAACGTCCTGACTTTC.

The rearrangement uses TRBV5-6 and TRBJ2-1, with TRBD2 matching over 10 bases. The CDR3 sequence is 17 residues long. The germline CDR1 and CDR2 sequences are SGHDT and YYEEEE. V shed 0 bases, J shed 4 bases, and the junction held 7 bases outside the gene matches. The CDR3 region is CASSLVRTSGAYNEQFF. The CDR3 DNA reads TGTGCCAGCAGCTTGGTTAGGACTAGCGGAGCGTACAATGAGCAGTTCTTC.